The clone carrying this T cell receptor (beta chain) was found many times. Exclusion followed for patients with uncontrolled infection, other autoimmune disease, pregnancy or lactation. Thyroid ultrasound, orbital computed tomography, clinical symptoms, and serum thyroxine and TRAb underpinned diagnoses. This entry is derived from a study of T cells in Graves' hyperthyroidism and ophthalmopathy. Researchers took RNA transcripts and amplified the TCR beta CDR3 regions from them. HTBI primers were the set used in a first-round RT-PCR of the TCR CDR3. Using its own MiXCR run on the multiplex PCR reads, TCRdb lists one record per CDR3 protein. The data show around 340,000 distinct CDR3 sequences, around 13% seen once. The clonotype comes from a woman in her 30s with Graves' hyperthyroidism. Source material: blood.

The CDR3 bases are TGTGCCAGCAGCTTAGCGGGAGCAGATACGCAGTATTTT. Translation: CASSLAGADTQYF. The chain carries TRBV7-9 and TRBJ2-3, with a possible D match to TRBD2 (5 bases). Trimming cost V 0 bases and J 4 bases, with 5 bases left between them. This CDR3 contains 13 residues. CDR1 and CDR2 (germline): SEHNR, FQNEAQ (reference sequence).